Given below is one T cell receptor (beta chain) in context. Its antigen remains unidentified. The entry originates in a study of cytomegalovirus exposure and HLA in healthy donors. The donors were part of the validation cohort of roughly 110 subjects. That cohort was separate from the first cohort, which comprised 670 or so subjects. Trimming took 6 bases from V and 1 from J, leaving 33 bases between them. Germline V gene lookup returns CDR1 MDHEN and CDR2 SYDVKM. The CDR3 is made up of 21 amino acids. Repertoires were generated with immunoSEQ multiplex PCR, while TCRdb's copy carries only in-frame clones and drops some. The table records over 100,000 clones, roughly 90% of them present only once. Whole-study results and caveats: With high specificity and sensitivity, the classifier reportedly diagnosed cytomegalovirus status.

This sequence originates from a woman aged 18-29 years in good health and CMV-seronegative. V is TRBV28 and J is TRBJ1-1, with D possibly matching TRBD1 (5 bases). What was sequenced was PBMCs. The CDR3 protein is CASRPPSYLTGGGPWNTEAFF. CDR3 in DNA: TGTGCCAGCAGACCCCCAAGTTACCTAACTGGGGGGGGACCGTGGAACACTGAAGCTTTCTTT.